This is a list of T cell receptor beta chains from one sample in a study of CD8+CD57+ T cells in acquired aplastic anemia. One entry per CDR3 protein results from TCRdb running MiXCR on the reads. Among fewer than 200,000 distinct CDR3 sequences listed, about 50% were seen once. The sequenced material came from sorted CD4+, CD8+, or CD8+CD57+ T cells (not recorded which) from PBMCs. The receptors were sampled from a human donor with aplastic anemia. The CDR3 runs from the conserved cysteine through the conserved F or W. Fields, in order: J gene, D gene, clone size, V gene, CDR3 protein, CDR3 DNA. A D gene is named only where the DNA matches it firmly. Not every row has a clone size; where given, it reads once, few, many or a size class.

J: TRBJ1-6
D: -
size: many
V: TRBV7-2
CDR3: CASSSGVRSSPLHF
DNA: TGTGCCAGCAGCTCCGGCGTCCGTTCTTCACCCCTCCACTTT

J: TRBJ2-5
D: TRBD1
size: many
V: TRBV5-1
CDR3: CASSLAGTGQETQYF
DNA: TGCGCCAGCAGCTTGGCTGGGACAGGCCAAGAGACCCAGTACTTC

J: TRBJ2-1
D: TRBD2
size: -
V: TRBV3-1
CDR3: CASNPKERGRQFF
DNA: TGTGCCAGCAACCCAAAGGAGCGGGGGAGACAGTTCTTC

J: TRBJ2-5
D: -
size: -
V: TRBV7-8
CDR3: CASSFNQETQYF
DNA: TGTGCCAGCAGCTTCAACCAGGAGACCCAGTACTTC

J: TRBJ1-1
D: -
size: -
V: TRBV11-2
CDR3: CASSRGGPGTEAFF
DNA: TGTGCCAGCAGCCGGGGGGGGCCAGGGACTGAAGCTTTCTTT

J: TRBJ2-7
D: TRBD2
size: -
V: TRBV11-1
CDR3: CASSLALAGELNEQYF
DNA: TGTGCCAGCAGCTTAGCGCTAGCGGGAGAGTTGAACGAGCAGTACTTC

J: TRBJ2-2
D: -
size: few
V: TRBV15
CDR3: CATRIRQSTGELFF
DNA: TGTGCCACCAGAATCCGACAGTCCACCGGGGAGCTGTTTTTT

J: TRBJ2-7
D: -
size: many
V: TRBV27
CDR3: CASSTRGSYEQYF
DNA: TGTGCCAGCAGCACTAGGGGGAGCTACGAGCAGTACTTC

J: TRBJ2-5
D: -
size: -
V: TRBV7-8
CDR3: CASSGGGGAETQYF
DNA: TGTGCCAGCAGCGGCGGAGGGGGGGCAGAGACCCAGTACTTC

J: TRBJ2-3
D: -
size: -
V: TRBV7-9
CDR3: CASRGPPSTDTQYF
DNA: TGTGCCAGCCGGGGACCCCCAAGCACAGATACGCAGTATTTT

J: TRBJ2-7
D: -
size: -
V: TRBV15
CDR3: CASSSDGGPSYEQYF
DNA: TGTGCCAGCAGCTCGGACGGGGGGCCATCCTACGAGCAGTACTTC

J: TRBJ1-2
D: -
size: -
V: TRBV2
CDR3: CASSPSGSGYGYTF
DNA: TGCGCCAGCAGTCCGAGTGGCAGTGGCTATGGCTACACCTTC

J: TRBJ2-7
D: -
size: many
V: TRBV7-2
CDR3: CASSLLGWGLTYEQYF
DNA: TGTGCCAGCAGCTTATTAGGTTGGGGGCTAACCTACGAGCAGTACTTC

J: TRBJ2-5
D: -
size: few
V: TRBV10-3
CDR3: CAISRTAETQYF
DNA: TGTGCCATCAGTAGGACCGCAGAGACCCAGTACTTC

J: TRBJ1-6
D: -
size: -
V: TRBV24-1
CDR3: CATSDIGDNSPLHF
DNA: TGTGCCACCAGTGATATAGGGGATAATTCACCCCTCCACTTT

J: TRBJ1-1
D: -
size: -
V: TRBV7-2
CDR3: CASSPWTVNTEAFF
DNA: TGTGCCAGCAGCCCTTGGACGGTAAACACTGAAGCTTTCTTT

J: TRBJ2-1
D: -
size: many
V: TRBV2
CDR3: CATQRWRGVNEQFF
DNA: TGTGCCACCCAGCGGTGGAGGGGAGTCAATGAGCAGTTCTTC

J: TRBJ2-5
D: -
size: -
V: TRBV6-6
CDR3: CASSTRPETQYF
DNA: TGTGCCAGCAGTACTCGCCCGGAGACCCAGTACTTC

J: TRBJ2-7
D: TRBD1
size: many
V: TRBV5-6
CDR3: CASSFAGTGGSYEQYF
DNA: TGTGCCAGCAGCTTCGCGGGGACAGGAGGTTCCTACGAGCAGTACTTC

J: TRBJ2-7
D: TRBD1
size: few
V: TRBV19
CDR3: CASSEGTAVAYEQYF
DNA: TGTGCCAGTAGTGAAGGGACAGCAGTTGCCTACGAGCAGTACTTC

J: TRBJ2-7
D: TRBD1
size: -
V: TRBV7-8
CDR3: CASSRDRASTYEQYF
DNA: TGTGCCAGCAGCCGAGACAGGGCCTCAACCTACGAGCAGTACTTC

J: TRBJ2-2
D: TRBD2
size: -
V: TRBV7-8
CDR3: CASSGLAGTGELFF
DNA: TGTGCCAGCAGCGGGCTAGCGGGCACCGGGGAGCTGTTTTTT

J: TRBJ1-2
D: -
size: -
V: TRBV7-9
CDR3: CASSLVTQGYTF
DNA: TGTGCCAGCAGCTTAGTTACACAGGGCTACACCTTC

J: TRBJ2-3
D: -
size: -
V: TRBV11-2
CDR3: CASSLDISGTDTQYF
DNA: TGTGCCAGCAGCTTAGACATATCGGGCACAGATACGCAGTACTTT

J: TRBJ2-7
D: TRBD1
size: -
V: TRBV24-1
CDR3: CARRQGDLDEQYF
DNA: TGTGCCAGGAGACAGGGGGACCTCGACGAGCAGTACTTC

J: TRBJ1-5
D: -
size: many
V: TRBV20-1
CDR3: CSAYRIRGQPQHF
DNA: TGCAGTGCTTATCGGATTAGGGGTCAGCCCCAGCATTTT

J: TRBJ1-5
D: -
size: -
V: TRBV3-1
CDR3: CASSQGGGDGQPQHF
DNA: TGTGCCAGCAGCCAAGGGGGGGGCGATGGCCAGCCCCAGCATTTT